This TCR beta chain was sequenced for a study of T cell repertoires in ileal Crohn's disease (dated by TCRdb to the late 2010s). In the study overall: The median duration of disease was about 7.3 years, and at the time of surgery approximately 34% of patients were active smokers. Every patient underwent surgery because of a complication, which was stricturing disease in approximately 60% of cases and penetrating disease in about 39%. About half of the patients received postoperative therapy: eleven to twelve received thiopurines and roughly 17 received anti-TNF agents. A prospective multicentre cohort supplied the 57 Crohn's disease patients whose TCR repertoires were analysed. The study was conducted in parallel with a multicentre cohort built to find predictors of early endoscopic recurrence after ileocolonic resection. Endoscopic postoperative recurrence was defined as a Rutgeerts score above i0. A total of around 170 mucosal samples from some 50 patients were sequenced, collected from several sites on the surgical specimen as well as at postoperative endoscopy.

Taken from cysteine to phenylalanine, the CDR3 has 13 residues. The sequence is cut down to CDR3 DNA, 39 bases in frame from base 1. Reading the germline V gene gives CDR1 MNHNS and CDR2 SASEGT. V sheds 4 bases and J sheds 10 bases, leaving 16 bases between their ends. For commercial TCRB immunosequencing, 400 to 550 nanograms of biopsy DNA were submitted for each sample. CDR3 regions were amplified from genomic DNA by Adaptive Biotechnology using a two-step, amplification bias-controlled multiplex PCR. The first PCR used primers for every V and J gene segment; the second PCR added barcodes and Illumina adapters. CDR3 libraries were sequenced using an Illumina instrument. The authors' analysis ran thus. The analysis drew on both the pipelines supplied by the vendor and custom analysis of the raw data in R/Bioconductor running R version 3.3.0. Clonality, ranging from 0 to 1, was calculated as the inverse of the normalised Shannon entropy of all productive clones. High-frequency clones were defined as the share of the repertoire taken up by the top 100 clones, keeping only clones that passed a 95% confidence test. Overlap between samples was measured with the Morisita-Horn index, while repertoire diversity was measured with the Simpson index. Entries here come from immuneACCESS through TCRdb and include only in-frame sequences with V and J called. Some clones fail to appear in such tables; in the studies checked, an unresolved V gene covers under half of the shortfall, and the cause of the remainder is unknown. D and trimming come from the DNA, and the V and J calls and clone size come from that table. The sample table shows tens of thousands of clones, and 80% are seen once. The ten largest clones add up to under 20% of the sample.

Points the paper makes about the study in general: Compared with non-smokers, patients who were active smokers at surgery showed a significantly higher proportion of clonal expansions (roughly 24% vs 19%, p=0.02). Mucosal CD4 and CD8 T cells were sorted and sequenced only in a subgroup of patients, the size of which was not stated. Sorted CD8 T cells carried more high-frequency clones than CD4 T cells, suggesting mucosal expansions were mainly CD8. Higher high-frequency clone percentages at surgery were associated with endoscopic recurrence; all patients with clonality above 26.8% (18/57) had recurrence.

For this clone: It has no known antigen specificity. No quality values exist for individual bases; no much larger clone is one base distant.

Adults with ileal or ileocolonic Crohn's disease and an indication for ileocolonic resection were eligible for inclusion. Before DNA extraction, whole ileal mucosal biopsies were kept frozen at -80 degrees C. A TRizol-based method was used to extract genomic DNA from the frozen whole biopsies, and the DNA was quantified with a NanoDrop 2000 spectrophotometer. The chain is assembled from TRBV6-1 and TRBJ2-5, with TRBD2 tentatively as D gene (7 bases match). This receptor was obtained from an adult with Crohn's disease. The sequenced sample was ileal tissue. The CDR3 protein sequence reads: CASSAGGGRDQYF. The DNA sequence reads TGTGCCAGCAGTGCTGGGGGGGGGCGGGACCAGTACTTC.